These 14 T cell receptor beta chains were all obtained from the same sample, sequenced in a study of identical twins. TCRdb used MiXCR to reprocess the 5' RACE reads, holding one entry per CDR3 protein. This sample carries under 500,000 distinct CDR3 sequences, roughly an eighth of them seen once, and the ten largest clones take more than 0.8%. The same data also went into a second study, on yellow fever vaccine responses in identical twins.

Sequenced material: CD4+ T cells sorted from blood. The receptors originated from a woman aged 18-30 years in good health.

The chain employs TRBV4-2 and TRBJ2-1, with 9 bases fitting TRBD2. Germline CDR1 is LGHNA and CDR2 is YNFKEQ. The CDR3 runs to 17 residues. The ends lost 0 bases at V and 6 bases at J; junction bases unmatched: 9. The CDR3 sequence is CASSQEAPSGTTNEQFF. The CDR3 DNA reads as TGTGCCAGCAGCCAAGAGGCCCCTAGCGGGACCACCAATGAGCAGTTCTTC.

V is TRBV2 and J is TRBJ2-3; 11 bases are a match to TRBD1. Germline V gives CDR1 SNHLY, CDR2 FYNNEI. Trimming removed 4 bases from V and 4 bases from J; junction bases left unmatched: 1. This CDR3 spans 14 amino acids. CDR3 in DNA: TGTGCCAGCAGTGTGGGACAGGGGGCAGATACGCAGTATTTT. As protein: CASSVGQGADTQYF.

This clonotype has a handful of counts. The chain combines TRBV12-3 or TRBV12-4 with TRBJ2-7; 7 nucleotides line up with TRBD1. This CDR3 spans 13 amino acids. J lost 6 bases, V lost 7 bases, and 9 bases had no gene match. The CDR3 loop reads CASTRQGGIEQYF. CDR3 DNA sequence: TGTGCCAGCACCAGACAGGGCGGCATCGAGCAGTACTTC.

This clonotype appeared a few times. This sequence joins TRBV29-1 and TRBJ2-2; D uncertain. V was pared by 3 bases and J by 2 bases, with 10 bases between. The CDR3 has 14 amino acids. CDR1 SQVTM and CDR2 ANQGSEA come from the germline V gene. DNA for the CDR3: TGCAGCGTTGAGGTCAGGTTCAACACCGGGGAGCTGTTTTTT. Translated, it gives CSVEVRFNTGELFF.

This clonotype appeared many times. The chain carries TRBV12-3 or TRBV12-4 and TRBJ2-7; TRBD1 aligns across 7 bases. V was pared by 6 bases and J by 9 bases, with 17 bases of the junction left unmatched. The CDR3 sequence is 15 residues long. The CDR3 DNA reads as TGTGCCAGCAGCATAGGGGTCAGGGGGTCCGGTGGGCAGTACTTC. This sequence encodes CASSIGVRGSGGQYF.

J is TRBJ2-7 and V is TRBV3-1; TRBD2 aligns across 12 bases. CDR1 is LGHDT, CDR2 YNNKEL, per germline (reference sequence). V lost 4 bases to trimming and J lost 10 bases; unmatched junction nucleotides: 5. The CDR3 is 13 residues long. CDR3 amino acids: CASSPGLAGRQYF. DNA of the CDR3: TGTGCCAGCAGCCCGGGACTAGCGGGTCGCCAGTACTTC.

V gene TRBV29-1 combines with J gene TRBJ1-4; TRBD1 aligns across 7 bases. Germline CDR1 is SQVTM and CDR2 is ANQGSEA. With 4 bases clipped from V and 8 bases from J, the junction kept 4 bases outside the gene matches. CDR3 size: 12 residues. The CDR3 loop is CSVAGGEEKLFF. The DNA of the CDR3 is TGCAGCGTTGCAGGGGGGGAGGAAAAACTGTTTTTT. Using reference TRBV29-1 and TRBJ1-4 for the parts outside the CDR3, the full variable domain is SAVISQKPSRDICQRGTSLTIQCQVDSQVTMMFWYRQQPGQSLTLIATANQGSEATYESGFVIDKFPISRPNLTFSTLTVSNMSPEDSSIYLCSVAGGEEKLFFGSGTQLSVL.

This clonotype was seen only a few times. V and J are TRBV7-9 and TRBJ2-7; the D is unclear. V was trimmed by 5 bases and J by 4 bases, leaving 15 bases between them. The CDR3 sequence is 14 residues long. Germline CDR1 is SEHNR and CDR2 is FQNEAQ (reference sequence). The DNA of the CDR3 is TGTGCCAGCAGCCCCCCCGAGCCATTTTACGAGCAGTACTTC. Amino acid sequence: CASSPPEPFYEQYF. The full variable domain, completed using reference TRBV7-9 and TRBJ2-7, is DTGVSQNPRHKITKRGQNVTFRCDPISEHNRLYWYRQTLGQGPEFLTYFQNEAQLEKSRLLSDRFSAERPKGSFSTLEIQRTEQGDSAMYLCASSPPEPFYEQYFGPGTRLTVT.

This clonotype has at least ten counts. A read error may produce the germline difference seen at one junction end. The chain couples TRBV5-1 to TRBJ2-7; no firm D call. Germline V gene lookup returns CDR1 SGHRS and CDR2 YFSETQ. The CDR3 runs 13 residues. CDR3 in amino acids: CASSLSRTYEQYF. The CDR3, as DNA: TGTGCCAGCAGCTTATCTAGGACCTACGAGCAGTACTTC.

In its sample, this clonotype was seen a few times. Here the CDR3 reads CASTLAVAYNEQFF. Written as DNA, the CDR3 is TGTGCCAGCACTCTAGCGGTTGCCTACAATGAGCAGTTCTTC. The chain joins TRBV7-9 to TRBJ2-1; 7 bases are a match to TRBD2. Germline V lookup: CDR1 SEHNR, CDR2 FQNEAQ (reference sequence). V was clipped by 7 bases and J by 2 bases; unmatched bases: 5. The CDR3 sequence is 14 residues long.

This clonotype occurred a few times. The chain is built from TRBV2 and TRBJ2-2; tentatively, D is TRBD2 (5 bases). V lost 4 bases and J 4 bases, leaving 16 bases between the germline ends. CDR1 SNHLY and CDR2 FYNNEI come from the germline V gene. The CDR3 sequence is 16 residues long. CDR3 sequence: CASSVRGFGSTGELFF. CDR3 DNA: TGTGCCAGCAGTGTACGAGGGTTTGGGAGCACCGGGGAGCTGTTTTTT.

This clonotype was counted only a few times. The chain combines TRBV28 with TRBJ2-1; 7 nucleotides align to TRBD2. The CDR3 is made up of 16 amino acids. Germline values: CDR1 MDHEN, CDR2 SYDVKM. V lost 1 base and J lost 6; bases outside the gene matches: 9. In nucleotides, the CDR3 is TGTGCCAGCAGTTTATTAGGAGGACTAGGGGCCAATGAGCAGTTCTTC. Encoded protein: CASSLLGGLGANEQFF.

This clonotype was counted only a few times. V usage is TRBV5-1 and J usage is TRBJ2-7, with a possible D match to TRBD2 (5 bases). Germline V gene sequence: CDR1 SGHRS, CDR2 YFSETQ. The CDR3 is 14 residues long. V lost 0 bases and J lost 6, with 13 bases in between. The chain's CDR3 is CASSLANKAGEQYF. The CDR3 bases are TGCGCCAGCAGCTTGGCAAACAAGGCGGGCGAGCAGTACTTC. The full variable domain, rest sourced from reference TRBV5-1 and TRBJ2-7, is KAGVTQTPRYLIKTRGQQVTLSCSPISGHRSVSWYQQTPGQGLQFLFEYFSETQRNKGNFPGRFSGRQFSNSRSEMNVSTLELGDSALYLCASSLANKAGEQYFGPGTRLTVT.

This chain links TRBV6-5 with TRBJ1-2, with 10 bases matching TRBD1. Unmatched junction bases numbered 7, after V lost 6 bases and J lost 12 bases. Germline V gene sequence: CDR1 MNHEY, CDR2 SVGAGI. The CDR3 is 12 residues long. CDR3 in amino acids: CASSPGQGDNTF. CDR3 DNA: TGTGCCAGCAGCCCCGGACAGGGGGACAACACCTTC.